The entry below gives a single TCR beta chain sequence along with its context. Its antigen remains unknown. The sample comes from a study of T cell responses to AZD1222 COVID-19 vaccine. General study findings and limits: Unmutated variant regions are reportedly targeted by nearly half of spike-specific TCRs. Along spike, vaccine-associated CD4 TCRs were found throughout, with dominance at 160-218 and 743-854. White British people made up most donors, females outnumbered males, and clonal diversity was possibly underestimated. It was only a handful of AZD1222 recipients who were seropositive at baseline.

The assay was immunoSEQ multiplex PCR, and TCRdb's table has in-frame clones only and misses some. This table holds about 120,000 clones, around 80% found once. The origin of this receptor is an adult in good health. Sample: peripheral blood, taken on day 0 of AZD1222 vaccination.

CDR3 bases: TGTGCCAGTACTGGGACAGGGGGTCCCACCAACTATGGCTACACCTTC. It is translated as CASTGTGGPTNYGYTF. The chain combines TRBV19 with TRBJ1-2; 11 bases align to TRBD1. V dropped 7 bases and J dropped 2; count of bases not matched to a gene: 9. This CDR3 comprises 16 residues. In germline, CDR1 is LNHDA, CDR2 SQIVND (reference sequence).